These T cell receptor beta chains were read from a single sample in a study of T cell repertoires in cytomegalovirus infection. TCRdb reanalysed the reads using MiXCR and keeps one entry per CDR3 protein. The table has more than 75,000 distinct CDR3 sequences, about 3.8% seen once. The sequencing sample was made of PBMCs. The receptors were gathered from a human donor in good health (CMV status not recorded). Some clones in this sample may be carry-over from other donors' samples. The CDR3 runs from the conserved cysteine through the conserved F or W. The order of the fields is CDR3 protein, J gene, V gene.

CDR3: CASSLGPESYNEQFF
J: TRBJ2-1
V: TRBV5-4

CDR3: CASNAGTGELFF
J: TRBJ2-2
V: TRBV6-2/TRBV6-3

CDR3: CASSPWGAQRNYGYTF
J: TRBJ1-2
V: TRBV18

CDR3: CASSPLAGGPNEQFF
J: TRBJ2-1
V: TRBV7-2

CDR3: CASSPRDREPDTQYF
J: TRBJ2-3
V: TRBV11-1

CDR3: CASREQGARPEAFF
J: TRBJ1-1
V: TRBV5-1

CDR3: CAISDFSEKLFF
J: TRBJ1-4
V: TRBV10-3

CDR3: CASREAGGINEQFF
J: TRBJ2-1
V: TRBV12-3/TRBV12-4

CDR3: CASSARFGGRNQPQHF
J: TRBJ1-5
V: TRBV7-8

CDR3: CSARRGIGWPQHF
J: TRBJ1-5
V: TRBV20-1

CDR3: CASSRPGTGRYGYTF
J: TRBJ1-2
V: TRBV3-1

CDR3: CASSQRLAGPGLYNEQFF
J: TRBJ2-1
V: TRBV6-2/TRBV6-3

CDR3: CASKSPTGTYGYTF
J: TRBJ1-2
V: TRBV28